The 24 T cell receptor beta chains below all came from one sample that was sequenced in a study of blood T cell repertoires in COVID-19. TCRdb's table, derived via immunoSEQ multiplex PCR, lists solely in-frame clones and lacks some. The sample carries a few hundred thousand clones, roughly 91% recorded once. The sample taken for sequencing was PBMCs or T cells enriched from blood (not recorded which). These receptors originate from a woman in her sixties in a cohort exposed to, infected with or recovered from COVID-19 (not recorded which).

This chain joins TRBV30 and TRBJ1-5; no clear D gene. The V end was cut by 0 bases, the J end by 3 bases, with 9 bases between. The CDR3 has 14 amino acids. Germline CDR1 reads GTSNPN; CDR2 reads SVGIG (reference sequence). The CDR3 reads CAWSVFTDNQPQHF. DNA of the CDR3: TGTGCCTGGAGTGTATTTACTGACAATCAGCCCCAGCATTTT. Supplemented by reference TRBV30 and TRBJ1-5, the full variable domain reads SQTIHQWPATLVQPVGSPLSLECTVEGTSNPNLYWYRQAAGRGLQLLFYSVGIGQISSEVPQNLSASRPQDRQFILSSKKLLLSDSGFYLCAWSVFTDNQPQHFGDGTRLSIL.

This chain uses TRBV5-1 with TRBJ2-3; TRBD2 matches at 11 bases. The length of the CDR3 is 15 residues. V gave up 2 bases and J gave up 6 bases; unmatched junction bases: 5. Germline V gene lookup returns CDR1 SGHRS and CDR2 YFSETQ. CDR3 sequence reads: CASSFSGRVTDTQYF. In DNA, the CDR3 is TGCGCCAGCAGCTTTAGCGGGAGGGTAACCGATACGCAGTATTTT.

This rearrangement joins TRBV6-9 to TRBJ2-1; TRBD2 aligns across 7 bases. Germline CDR1 reads MNHGY; CDR2 reads SVAAGI. The V and J ends lost 7 bases and 8 bases, in that order; junction bases with no gene match: 17. There are 16 residues in the CDR3. This chain's CDR3 is CASILREAPIDDEQFF. The CDR3 coding sequence is TGTGCCAGCATACTACGGGAGGCCCCGATCGACGATGAGCAGTTCTTC.

V usage is TRBV5-1 and J usage is TRBJ1-2; unclear D gene. CDR3 size: 15 residues. CDR1 and CDR2 from the germline V gene are SGHRS and YFSETQ. V lost 4 bases and J lost 4, with 17 bases in between. CDR3 amino acids: CASSPRTVASYGYTF. CDR3 DNA sequence: TGCGCCAGCAGCCCCCGTACGGTAGCTAGCTATGGCTACACCTTC.

The chain couples TRBV15 to TRBJ2-3, with D hard to call. This CDR3 spans 14 amino acids. CDR1 and CDR2 from the germline V gene are LNHNV and YYDKDF (reference sequence). V lost 0 bases and J 2 bases, leaving 6 bases between the germline ends. CDR3 bases: TGTGCCACCAGCAGAGATAGTCCCACAGATACGCAGTATTTT. Translation gives CATSRDSPTDTQYF.

The gene calls are TRBV6-5 and TRBJ2-6, with 7 bases lining up with TRBD1. CDR3 size: 15 residues. Germline CDR1 MNHEY, CDR2 SVGAGI. Unmatched junction bases numbered 3, after V lost 7 bases and J lost 0 bases. For the CDR3, the DNA is TGTGCCAGCACAGGGGGAAACTCTGGGGCCAACGTCCTGACTTTC. Translation: CASTGGNSGANVLTF.

In DNA, the CDR3 is TGTGCCAGCAGTGGAGGGTGGAATTCACCCCTCCACTTT. This sequence encodes CASSGGWNSPLHF. The rearrangement joins TRBV28 to TRBJ1-6; no definite D call. CDR1 is MDHEN, CDR2 SYDVKM, per germline. The CDR3 runs 13 residues. V was cut by 5 bases and J by 7 bases, with 9 bases left in between. The full variable domain, completed using reference TRBV28 and TRBJ1-6, is DVKVTQSSRYLVKRTGEKVFLECVQDMDHENMFWYRQDPGLGLRLIYFSYDVKMKEKGDIPEGYSVSREKKERFSLILESASTNQTSMYLCASSGGWNSPLHFGNGTRLTVT.

The V gene is TRBV11-1, the J gene TRBJ2-4; no clear D. CDR1 and CDR2 from the germline V gene are SGHAT and FQDESV (reference sequence). CDR3 length: 12 residues. The V end was cut by 4 bases, the J end by 7 bases, with 8 bases between. This chain's CDR3 is CASSSGPNIQYF. CDR3 bases: TGTGCCAGCAGCTCGGGTCCTAACATTCAGTACTTC.

The V gene is TRBV7-9, the J gene TRBJ2-7, with D hard to call. Germline-derived CDR1 and CDR2 are SEHNR and FQNEAQ (reference sequence). With 5 bases removed from V and 5 bases from J, the gap between germline ends came to 10 bases. This CDR3 contains 12 residues. The CDR3 coding sequence is TGTGCCAGCAGCCGTACGGCGGACGAGCAGTACTTC. This gives the protein CASSRTADEQYF.

This clone was found once. The DNA of the CDR3 is TGCGCCAGCAGCTTGACTCAGGGGAGCACAGATACGCAGTATTTT. Its translation: CASSLTQGSTDTQYF. This chain connects TRBV5-1 to TRBJ2-3; D might be TRBD1 (6 bases). The CDR3 is 15 residues long. The germline CDR1 and CDR2 sequences are SGHRS and YFSETQ. Trimming removed 1 base from V and 0 bases from J, with 9 bases in between. The full variable domain, with the rest looked up from reference TRBV5-1 and TRBJ2-3, is KAGVTQTPRYLIKTRGQQVTLSCSPISGHRSVSWYQQTPGQGLQFLFEYFSETQRNKGNFPGRFSGRQFSNSRSEMNVSTLELGDSALYLCASSLTQGSTDTQYFGPGTRLTVL.

The chain has TRBV29-1 and TRBJ2-3; 13 positions match TRBD2. The junction had 12 bases not matched to a gene; V was cut back by 7 bases and J by 5 bases. Germline CDR1 and CDR2: SQVTM and ANQGSEA. The CDR3 runs to 16 residues. The CDR3 region is CSGTGLAGTTRDTQYF. CDR3 sequence (DNA): TGCAGCGGCACGGGACTAGCGGGGACTACCAGAGATACGCAGTATTTT.

J is TRBJ2-3 and V is TRBV9; perhaps TRBD1 as D (6 bases). Trimming cost V 3 bases and J 6 bases, with 26 bases left between them. This CDR3 comprises 18 residues. Germline V lookup: CDR1 SGDLS, CDR2 YYNGEE. In DNA, the CDR3 is TGTGCCAGCAGCGGCCGATTAGTCGGGACACCCGGGTCCGATACGCAGTATTTT. Protein sequence: CASSGRLVGTPGSDTQYF.

This chain's CDR3 is CASSRSGTSGLTDTQYF. As DNA, the CDR3 is TGCGCCAGCAGCCGGAGCGGGACTAGCGGGCTCACAGATACGCAGTATTTT. The gene calls are TRBV4-1 and TRBJ2-3; 12 positions match TRBD2. Germline CDR1 and CDR2: MGHRA and YSYEKL. This CDR3 has 17 residues. Trimming at V came to 4 bases and at J to 2 bases, leaving 7 bases not matched to a gene.

This clone has a handful of counts. In DNA form, the CDR3 reads TGTGCCAGCAGCCTCACCGGACAGGGAGCCGAGCAGTACTTC. It encodes CASSLTGQGAEQYF. The chain recombines TRBV7-9 with TRBJ2-7, with 8 bases identical to TRBD1. The CDR3 loop spans 14 amino acids. Germline V lookup: CDR1 SEHNR, CDR2 FQNEAQ (reference sequence). J gave up 6 bases and V 5 bases, and 9 bases lay outside the gene matches.

The chain links TRBV10-3 to TRBJ2-3, with TRBD1 matching 8 bases. Looked up from germline, CDR1 is ENHRY and CDR2 is SYGVKD. After removal of 2 bases from V and 8 bases from J, the junction contained 12 bases not matched to a gene. The CDR3 consists of 16 residues. The CDR3 sequence: CAISESQGTGRTTQYF. CDR3 DNA sequence: TGTGCCATCAGTGAGAGTCAGGGGACAGGAAGAACTACGCAGTATTTT.

The chain is built from TRBV29-1 and TRBJ2-7; 9 bases align to TRBD1. This CDR3 has 13 amino acids. Trimming cost V 4 bases and J 8 bases; bases outside gene matches: 9. CDR1 is SQVTM, CDR2 ANQGSEA, per germline. The CDR3 region is CSVVGWDRVQQYF. The CDR3 region has the DNA TGCAGCGTTGTTGGATGGGACAGGGTCCAGCAGTACTTC.

The CDR3 protein is CASSLNRGAFF. As DNA, the CDR3 is TGTGCCAGCAGTCTTAACAGGGGGGCTTTCTTT. V and J are TRBV28 and TRBJ1-1, with 8 bases fitting TRBD1. Trimming removed 5 bases from V and 11 bases from J; junction bases left unmatched: 4. The CDR3 contains 11 residues. CDR1 and CDR2 from the germline V gene are MDHEN and SYDVKM.

This clone was observed a single time. The CDR3 sequence is CASSPGTGYEQYF. In DNA form, the CDR3 reads TGTGCCAGCAGTCCGGGGACAGGGTACGAGCAGTACTTC. The J gene is TRBJ2-7, the V gene TRBV27; 9 bases map to TRBD1. This CDR3 region has 13 residues. Unmatched junction bases numbered 3, after V lost 5 bases and J lost 4 bases. The germline V gene encodes CDR1 MNHEY and CDR2 SMNVEV (reference sequence).

The rearrangement uses TRBV15 and TRBJ1-3; 10 bases match TRBD1. This CDR3 region has 15 residues. The junction had 3 bases not matched to a gene; V was cut back by 3 bases and J by 4 bases. Germline V gene lookup returns CDR1 LNHNV and CDR2 YYDKDF (reference sequence). CDR3 sequence reads: CATSRDRGAGNTIYF. CDR3 in DNA: TGTGCCACCAGCAGGGACAGGGGGGCCGGAAACACCATATATTTT. Complete variable domain (other parts from reference TRBV15 and TRBJ1-3): DAMVIQNPRYQVTQFGKPVTLSCSQTLNHNVMYWYQQKSSQAPKLLFHYYDKDFNNEADTPDNFQSRRPNTSFCFLDIRSPGLGDTAMYLCATSRDRGAGNTIYFGEGSWLTVV.

The rearrangement joins TRBV5-1 to TRBJ1-4; a weak D match, TRBD1 (5 bases). Germline-derived CDR1 and CDR2 are SGHRS and YFSETQ. V was pared by 0 bases and J by 3 bases, with 6 bases between. The CDR3 is 14 amino acids. The CDR3 region has the DNA TGCGCCAGCAGCTTGGGCAGGGCTAATGAAAAACTGTTTTTT. Translated, it gives CASSLGRANEKLFF. Looking up the rest from reference TRBV5-1 and TRBJ1-4 gives the full variable domain: KAGVTQTPRYLIKTRGQQVTLSCSPISGHRSVSWYQQTPGQGLQFLFEYFSETQRNKGNFPGRFSGRQFSNSRSEMNVSTLELGDSALYLCASSLGRANEKLFFGSGTQLSVL.

CDR3 sequence: CASSILGLTDTQYF. The CDR3 DNA reads as TGTGCCAGTAGTATATTAGGACTCACAGATACGCAGTATTTT. The chain carries TRBV19 and TRBJ2-3; tentatively, D is TRBD2 (5 bases). The germline V gene encodes CDR1 LNHDA and CDR2 SQIVND (reference sequence). Between the trimmed V and J ends, which lost 2 bases and 2 bases, there was a span of 8 bases. CDR3 size: 14 residues.

The chain couples TRBV11-2 to TRBJ1-2, with D possibly TRBD1 on 6 matching bases. The CDR3 is made up of 16 amino acids. Deletions cut 3 bases from V and 5 bases from J, with 19 bases between. CDR1 is SGHAT, CDR2 FQNNGV, per germline. CDR3 in DNA: TGTGCCAGCAGCTTTTGGGCCACGGACAGCTATTATGGCTACACCTTC. The encoded protein is CASSFWATDSYYGYTF. Full variable domain (outside the CDR3, taken from reference TRBV11-2 and TRBJ1-2): EAGVAQSPRYKIIEKRQSVAFWCNPISGHATLYWYQQILGQGPKLLIQFQNNGVVDDSQLPKDRFSAERLKGVDSTLKIQPAKLEDSAVYLCASSFWATDSYYGYTFGSGTRLTVV.

This clone was observed a single time. The chain joins TRBV15 to TRBJ2-7, with 7 bases lining up with TRBD2. The CDR3 sequence is 14 residues long. Germline CDR1 LNHNV, CDR2 YYDKDF (reference sequence). V lost 9 bases and J lost 4; bases outside the gene matches: 12. The CDR3 spells CATASTGGSYEQYF. The CDR3, as DNA: TGTGCCACAGCCTCAACGGGGGGTTCTTACGAGCAGTACTTC.

Details on this clone: Other nucleotide sequences in the sample specify the same CDR3. The chain has TRBV11-2 and TRBJ2-6, with D hard to call. The germline CDR1 and CDR2 sequences are SGHAT and FQNNGV. V was pared by 4 bases and J by 1 base, with 5 bases between. CDR3 length equals 14 residues. In DNA form, the CDR3 reads TGTGCCAGCAGCTCCTTATCTGGGGCCAACGTCCTGACTTTC. Translated, it gives CASSSLSGANVLTF. The entire variable domain, with the rest obtained from reference TRBV11-2 and TRBJ2-6, is as follows: EAGVAQSPRYKIIEKRQSVAFWCNPISGHATLYWYQQILGQGPKLLIQFQNNGVVDDSQLPKDRFSAERLKGVDSTLKIQPAKLEDSAVYLCASSSLSGANVLTFGAGSRLTVL.